These 28 T cell receptor beta chains originate from one sample sequenced in a study of OX40 agonist ivuxolimab in advanced cancers. The table came from immunoSEQ multiplex PCR; TCRdb's copy has only in-frame clones and leaves some out. The sample has fewer than 30,000 clones, 65% to 90% seen once; the top ten hold about a third. Source: CD4+ or CD8+ T cells sorted from blood, taken in a trial of the OX40 agonist ivuxolimab. The receptors come from an adult with an advanced solid tumor such as melanoma, head and neck, liver or kidney cancer.

The chain couples TRBV5-1 to TRBJ2-4; D perhaps matches TRBD2 (6 bases). CDR3 length: 15 residues. CDR1 is SGHRS, CDR2 YFSETQ, per germline. V was shortened by 5 bases and J by 2 bases, with 14 bases between the two germline ends. CDR3 residues: CASSWGDPTKNIQYF. The DNA for the CDR3 is TGCGCCAGCAGTTGGGGGGACCCCACCAAAAACATTCAGTACTTC.

The gene calls are TRBV4-2 and TRBJ2-5; the match to TRBD2 covers 12 bases. From germline, CDR1 is LGHNA and CDR2 YNFKEQ. V lost 3 bases and J lost 6; bases outside the gene matches: 17. The CDR3 covers 19 residues. The CDR3 DNA sequence: TGTGCCAGCAGCCAGGATCCGGCCTCTAGCGGGAGGGCCGTGAAGACCCAGTACTTC. This encodes CASSQDPASSGRAVKTQYF.

This clone was detected a few times. The genes are TRBV7-9 and TRBJ1-2; D unresolved. Trimming cost V 2 bases and J 5 bases, with 9 bases left between them. This CDR3 has 13 residues. Germline V CDR1 and CDR2: SEHNR, FQNEAQ (reference sequence). The CDR3 protein is CASSLPGMYGYTF. The DNA for the CDR3 is TGTGCCAGCAGCTTACCTGGGATGTATGGCTACACCTTC.

The CDR3 DNA sequence: TGCGCCAGCAGCCAACCCGGGGGACTAGCGAGTTACGAGCAGTACTTC. Residues: CASSQPGGLASYEQYF. This chain uses TRBV4-1 with TRBJ2-7, with 10 nucleotides matching TRBD2. There are 16 residues in the CDR3. V dropped 2 bases and J dropped 4; count of bases not matched to a gene: 8. From germline, CDR1 is MGHRA and CDR2 YSYEKL.

A remark on this clone: The same CDR3 is also encoded by other DNA sequences in this sample. The chain combines TRBV4-1 with TRBJ2-3; 9 nucleotides align to TRBD2. Germline V gives CDR1 MGHRA, CDR2 YSYEKL. CDR3 size: 15 residues. Losses at the gene ends were 1 base for V and 1 base for J; bases not matched to a gene: 0. The CDR3 nucleotides read TGCGCCAGCAGCCAAGTAGCGGGGGGCACAGATACGCAGTATTTT. Amino acids: CASSQVAGGTDTQYF.

This clone was found once. The V gene is TRBV10-2, the J gene TRBJ1-4; no clear D. V was pared by 5 bases and J by 0 bases, with 10 bases between. This CDR3 comprises 15 residues. CDR1 and CDR2 from the germline V gene are WSHSY and SAAADI. DNA of the CDR3: TGCGCCAGCAGTAAGAATCGGGCAACTAATGAAAAACTGTTTTTT. Residues: CASSKNRATNEKLFF.

The V gene is TRBV10-2, the J gene TRBJ1-6; no reliable D call. In germline, CDR1 is WSHSY, CDR2 SAAADI. Between the trimmed V and J ends, which lost 2 bases and 8 bases, there was a span of 13 bases. The CDR3 totals 15 residues. CDR3 nucleotides: TGCGCCAGCAGTGAGGAATGGCAGTTCTATTCACCCCTCCACTTT. As protein: CASSEEWQFYSPLHF.

This clone came up once. J is TRBJ1-2 and V is TRBV28, with D unclear. Trimming took off 6 bases at V and 7 bases at J, with 15 bases between the two ends. CDR1 is MDHEN and CDR2 is SYDVKM in the germline V gene. The CDR3 covers 13 residues. Here the CDR3 reads CASSSLGPSGYTF. The CDR3 DNA sequence: TGTGCCAGCAGCTCCCTGGGCCCTAGTGGCTACACCTTC.

The chain uses TRBV11-2 and TRBJ2-3; D is undetermined. CDR3 length equals 13 residues. From germline, CDR1 is SGHAT and CDR2 FQNNGV. V lost 1 base to trimming and J lost 4 bases, with 6 bases between them. This CDR3 is CASSLAPSDTQYF. The CDR3 DNA reads as TGTGCCAGCAGCTTAGCGCCTTCAGATACGCAGTATTTT.

The chain is built from TRBV11-2 and TRBJ2-2, with D perhaps matching TRBD1 or TRBD2 (5 bases each). The V end was cut by 5 bases, the J end by 0 bases, with 13 bases between. CDR3 length equals 16 residues. Germline V gene lookup returns CDR1 SGHAT and CDR2 FQNNGV. The CDR3 region is CASSRGTGTNTGELFF. For the CDR3, the DNA is TGTGCCAGCAGCCGTGGGACGGGTACGAACACCGGGGAGCTGTTTTTT.

J is TRBJ1-2 and V is TRBV27; the D is unclear. Germline assignment: CDR1 MNHEY and CDR2 SMNVEV (reference sequence). The CDR3 sequence is 12 residues long. V was pared by 7 bases and J by 5 bases, with 11 bases between. The CDR3 bases are TGTGCCAGCACCACCGGGTCATATGGCTACACCTTC. The encoded protein is CASTTGSYGYTF.

The chain combines TRBV6-1 with TRBJ1-1; tentative D call: TRBD1 (5 bases). The germline V gene has CDR1 MNHNS and CDR2 SASEGT. Trimming removed 3 bases at V and 1 base at J, with 9 bases between. The CDR3 loop spans 14 amino acids. CDR3 in DNA: TGTGCCAGCAGTGAGTTACAGGAGAACACTGAAGCTTTCTTT. Translating gives CASSELQENTEAFF.

The chain couples TRBV30 to TRBJ1-5; D possibly corresponds to TRBD1 (5 bases). The germline V gene encodes CDR1 GTSNPN and CDR2 SVGIG (reference sequence). Trimming shortened V by 0 bases and J by 0 bases, and 9 bases separated the two germline ends. The CDR3 is 15 amino acids. CDR3: CAWSVGQYSNQPQHF. In DNA, the CDR3 is TGTGCCTGGAGTGTGGGGCAGTATAGCAATCAGCCCCAGCATTTT. Combining the CDR3 with reference TRBV30 and TRBJ1-5 gives the whole variable domain SQTIHQWPATLVQPVGSPLSLECTVEGTSNPNLYWYRQAAGRGLQLLFYSVGIGQISSEVPQNLSASRPQDRQFILSSKKLLLSDSGFYLCAWSVGQYSNQPQHFGDGTRLSIL.

This clone showed up just a few times. The chain links TRBV6-6 to TRBJ1-1; possibly TRBD1 for D (6 bases). This CDR3 comprises 13 residues. V was trimmed by 5 bases and J by 0 bases, leaving 7 bases between them. The germline V gene has CDR1 MNHNY and CDR2 SVGAGI (reference sequence). In nucleotides, the CDR3 is TGTGCCAGCAGTCAGGGGATGAACACTGAAGCTTTCTTT. Its protein product is CASSQGMNTEAFF.

The chain combines TRBV6-1 with TRBJ1-5, with TRBD1 matching 10 bases. This CDR3 has 15 residues. The trim removed 6 bases at V and 4 bases at J, leaving 6 bases unmatched. Germline-derived CDR1 and CDR2 are MNHNS and SASEGT. CDR3 protein: CASSVRDRGNQPQHF. DNA for the CDR3: TGTGCCAGCAGCGTCCGGGACAGGGGAAATCAGCCCCAGCATTTT.

The chain recombines TRBV9 with TRBJ2-7; the D gene is possibly TRBD2 (5 bases). The germline CDR1 and CDR2 sequences are SGDLS and YYNGEE. V gave up 0 bases and J gave up 4 bases, with 11 bases separating them. This CDR3 has 14 amino acids. CDR3 loop: CASSVAAADYEQYF. CDR3 coding DNA: TGTGCCAGCAGCGTAGCAGCGGCGGATTACGAGCAGTACTTC.

The chain links TRBV9 to TRBJ2-1, with 10 bases matching TRBD2. Trimming at V came to 7 bases and at J to 6 bases, leaving 13 bases not matched to a gene. Germline assignment: CDR1 SGDLS and CDR2 YYNGEE. The CDR3 loop spans 16 amino acids. CDR3 protein: CASSTPAGGPGNEQFF. In DNA, the CDR3 is TGTGCCAGCTCAACACCAGCGGGAGGGCCCGGCAATGAGCAGTTCTTC.

This sequence joins TRBV7-9 and TRBJ2-3; perhaps TRBD1 as D (6 bases). The CDR3 extends over 17 amino acids. V lost 3 bases and J 0 bases, leaving 16 bases between the germline ends. CDR1 is SEHNR and CDR2 is FQNEAQ in the germline V gene (reference sequence). This CDR3 is CASSFPETGVSTDTQYF. CDR3 in DNA: TGTGCCAGCAGCTTCCCGGAGACAGGAGTCAGCACAGATACGCAGTATTTT.

The J gene is TRBJ1-3, the V gene TRBV9; 8 nucleotides line up with TRBD1. Germline CDR1 and CDR2: SGDLS and YYNGEE. J gave up 2 bases and V 1 base, and 8 bases lay outside the gene matches. CDR3 length: 17 residues. Written as DNA, the CDR3 is TGTGCCAGCAGCGTAACCCCGGACAGGGAAACTGGAAACACCATATATTTT. Residues: CASSVTPDRETGNTIYF.

There are a few counts of this clone. The V call is TRBV5-1, the J call TRBJ2-2; D perhaps matches TRBD1 (6 bases). V was cut by 4 bases and J by 7 bases, with 17 bases left in between. Germline CDR1 and CDR2: SGHRS and YFSETQ. The CDR3 covers 15 residues. The CDR3: CASSPQTGTYGELFF. The CDR3 DNA reads TGCGCCAGCAGCCCTCAGACAGGAACCTACGGGGAGCTGTTTTTT.

In its sample, this clone was seen once. The rearrangement uses TRBV4-1 and TRBJ1-5; D is ambiguous. The germline gives CDR1 MGHRA, CDR2 YSYEKL. This CDR3 region has 13 residues. The germline V and J ends were trimmed by 3 bases and 3 bases, with 6 bases remaining between them. CDR3 amino acids: CASSQRTNQPQHF. The CDR3 DNA sequence: TGCGCCAGCAGCCAGCGGACCAATCAGCCCCAGCATTTT.

The rearrangement uses TRBV6-5 and TRBJ2-2, with TRBD1 identical over 9 bases. The junction had 5 bases not matched to a gene; V was cut back by 5 bases and J by 10 bases. This CDR3 has 13 amino acids. Germline V gene data show CDR1 as MNHEY and CDR2 as SVGAGI. CDR3 sequence reads: CASSIGTGMELFF. The DNA of the CDR3 is TGTGCCAGCAGTATAGGGACAGGGATGGAGCTGTTTTTT.

The genes are TRBV12-5 and TRBJ2-1, with a weak D call TRBD1 (5 bases). Germline lookup yields CDR1 LGHNT and CDR2 FRNRAP. This CDR3 comprises 14 residues. V dropped 7 bases and J dropped 3 bases, with 13 bases sitting between them. CDR3 nucleotides: TGTGCTAGTGATACTCAGGGTGACTACAATGAGCAGTTCTTC. Protein product: CASDTQGDYNEQFF.

The chain joins TRBV28 to TRBJ1-1; D gene ambiguous. Germline assignment: CDR1 MDHEN and CDR2 SYDVKM. The V end lost 6 bases, the J end lost 0 bases, and 11 bases lay between the germline ends. The length of the CDR3 is 14 residues. This CDR3 reads CASRTGEMNTEAFF. The DNA for the CDR3 is TGTGCCAGCAGAACCGGGGAAATGAACACTGAAGCTTTCTTT.

The V gene is TRBV5-1, the J gene TRBJ2-1; D possibly corresponds to TRBD2 (6 bases). CDR1 and CDR2 from the germline V gene are SGHRS and YFSETQ. Trimming took off 6 bases at V and 9 bases at J, with 22 bases between the two ends. The CDR3 has 15 residues. CDR3 nucleotide sequence: TGCGCCAGCATCGAGGAGGGTCGGGCTTATGGTGAGCAGTTCTTC. It encodes CASIEEGRAYGEQFF.

The table lists this clone with a count of one. The V call is TRBV15, the J call TRBJ2-1; D is perhaps TRBD2 (5 bases). Germline-derived CDR1 and CDR2 are LNHNV and YYDKDF (reference sequence). Trimming removed 2 bases from V and 9 bases from J, with 11 bases in between. The CDR3 length is 13 residues. CDR3 coding DNA: TGTGCCACCAGCAGAACCCGCGAGGGTGAGCAGTTCTTC. Protein: CATSRTREGEQFF. Based on the CDR3 plus reference TRBV15 and TRBJ2-1, the full variable domain is DAMVIQNPRYQVTQFGKPVTLSCSQTLNHNVMYWYQQKSSQAPKLLFHYYDKDFNNEADTPDNFQSRRPNTSFCFLDIRSPGLGDTAMYLCATSRTREGEQFFGPGTRLTVL.

The chain carries TRBV4-1 and TRBJ2-5; maybe TRBD2 (6 bases). The CDR3 has 15 residues. Germline CDR1 reads MGHRA; CDR2 reads YSYEKL. The V end was cut by 4 bases, the J end by 2 bases, with 14 bases between. CDR3: CASSLFGTVQETQYF. For the CDR3, the DNA is TGCGCCAGCAGCCTCTTCGGGACTGTTCAAGAGACCCAGTACTTC.

The rearrangement links TRBV28 to TRBJ1-6, with D maybe TRBD1 (6 bases). The CDR3 sequence is 17 residues long. Germline V gene sequence: CDR1 MDHEN, CDR2 SYDVKM. V was shortened by 3 bases and J by 4 bases, with 16 bases between the two germline ends. This CDR3 is CASSFSPDSRYNSPLHF. CDR3 coding DNA: TGTGCCAGCAGTTTCTCCCCGGACAGCCGTTATAATTCACCCCTCCACTTT.